This T cell receptor beta chain was recorded in a study of T and B cells in COVID-19 patients. Looking at the study overall: The recovered cohort's median age was approximately 37 years, versus less than 70 years in active infection. Nine tenths of the roughly 20 active-infection patients had comorbidities associated with unfavorable COVID-19 outcome.

General study findings and limits: Patients with COVID-19 reportedly showed strongly skewed T cell receptor beta variable and joining gene usage.

TRB rearrangements were amplified by multiplex PCR with BIOMED2 TRB-A/B primers. Each CDR3 protein is one row after TCRdb ran MiXCR on the multiplex PCR reads. The data contain about 7,100 distinct CDR3 sequences, more than 25% of them singletons. Losses at the gene ends were 5 bases for V and 4 bases for J; bases not matched to a gene: 5. The CDR3 is 15 amino acids. TRB was amplified from roughly 250-500 ng of blood genomic DNA. Comment on this clonotype: As yet, its antigen is unknown.

The chain recombines TRBV12-3 or TRBV12-4 with TRBJ1-4; TRBD1 aligns across 9 bases. The TCR originated in a human donor with active COVID-19. The sequenced material came from blood. The CDR3 spells CASSGGQGINEKLFF. The CDR3 nucleotides read TGTGCCAGCAGTGGTGGACAGGGGATTAATGAAAAACTGTTTTTT.